The TCR beta chain under discussion was sequenced for a study of T-cell memory formation after mild COVID-19. Using its own MiXCR run on the 5' RACE reads, TCRdb lists one record per CDR3 protein. The sample has roughly 350,000 distinct CDR3 sequences, about an eighth seen once. The germline V gene has CDR1 KGHSH and CDR2 LQKENI. Trimming stripped 3 bases from V and 1 base from J, with 9 bases between. The CDR3 loop spans 14 amino acids. Sequenced: PBMCs or a T cell subset sorted from them (not recorded which). This chain joins TRBV18 and TRBJ1-2; D uncertain. The TCR comes from a young man who had mild COVID-19 (a few samples of this study predate the infection). Cell type and time point are not known. The CDR3 nucleotides are TGTGCCAGCTCACCTTCCCAGAGTAACTATGGCTACACCTTC. It translates to CASSPSQSNYGYTF.